This record concerns one T cell receptor beta chain sequence. The data originate from a study of shared T cell receptors in the human thymus. The repertoire was sequenced with immunoSEQ multiplex PCR; TCRdb's copy has only in-frame clones and lacks some. The sample contains about 660,000 clones, roughly 88% of which appear only once. The ends lost 5 bases at V and 0 bases at J; junction bases unmatched: 8. This CDR3 spans 16 amino acids. CDR1 and CDR2 (germline): SGHTA, FQGNSA. These data were also filed under a second study, of human thymus T cells. That paper notes: Thymic samples were excised during corrective heart operations. Apparent bias marked the V and J gene usage of thymic and blood repertoires.

The TCR comes from a boy under three years old with a congenital heart defect. This chain joins TRBV7-2 and TRBJ2-7; 9 nucleotides match TRBD2. The sample consisted of thymocytes. This chain's CDR3 is CASSKQPSGVSYEQYF. Here the CDR3 DNA reads TGTGCCAGCAGCAAACAACCTAGCGGGGTCTCCTACGAGCAGTACTTC.